The 5 T cell receptor beta chains presented below share a single source sample, sequenced in a study of blood T cell repertoires in COVID-19. Only in-frame clones appear in the TCRdb table, and some are missing; sequencing was by immunoSEQ multiplex PCR. The top ten hold approximately 35% of the sample, which has fewer than 90,000 clones, roughly 81% seen once. Sequences were obtained from peripheral blood. These receptors all come from a man between 65 and 85 years old with acute or convalescent COVID-19.

To note about this clone: The same CDR3 can be traced to other DNA sequences in this sample. The genes are TRBV4-1 and TRBJ1-4, with D possibly being TRBD1 (5 bases). Germline V CDR1 and CDR2: MGHRA, YSYEKL. CDR3 size: 14 residues. V was cut by 5 bases and J by 3 bases, with 10 bases left in between. CDR3 bases: TGCGCCAGCAGCTCCCCAGGGCCTAATGAAAAACTGTTTTTT. Protein: CASSSPGPNEKLFF.

The table lists this clone with a count of one. The chain combines TRBV5-4 with TRBJ2-1; TRBD2 matches 11 bases. The CDR3 extends over 15 amino acids. Trimming took 5 bases from V and 5 from J; bases not matched to a gene: 6. CDR1 is SGHNT, CDR2 YYREEE, per germline (reference sequence). Written as DNA, the CDR3 is TGTGCCAGCAGATCCGGGACTAGCGGAAACAATGAGCAGTTCTTC. It codes for CASRSGTSGNNEQFF.

V gene TRBV28 combines with J gene TRBJ2-1, with 10 bases identical to TRBD2. Germline CDR1 and CDR2: MDHEN and SYDVKM. Trimming took 3 bases from V and 7 from J; bases not matched to a gene: 9. CDR3 length: 16 residues. Here the CDR3 reads CASSFSSGRAMNEQFF. CDR3 sequence (DNA): TGTGCCAGCAGTTTTTCTAGCGGGAGAGCAATGAATGAGCAGTTCTTC.

J is TRBJ2-1 and V is TRBV29-1; TRBD1 might be the D (5 bases). CDR1 and CDR2 (germline): SQVTM, ANQGSEA. The CDR3 loop spans 15 amino acids. V lost 3 bases, J lost 4 bases, and 16 bases lay in between. CDR3 sequence reads: CSVDPHVTVYNEQFF. CDR3 bases: TGCAGCGTTGATCCTCATGTGACAGTATACAATGAGCAGTTCTTC.

The chain combines TRBV5-1 with TRBJ1-1, with 7 bases lining up with TRBD1. Germline V gene data show CDR1 as SGHRS and CDR2 as YFSETQ. J gave up 0 bases and V 1 base, and 3 bases lay outside the gene matches. CDR3 length equals 15 residues. This CDR3 is CASSLQGGMNTEAFF. The CDR3 coding sequence is TGCGCCAGCAGCTTGCAGGGGGGTATGAACACTGAAGCTTTCTTT.